A single sample is the source of the 14 T cell receptor beta chains below, sequenced in a study of monozygotic twins with inflammatory bowel disease. Reanalyzing the 5' RACE reads, TCRdb keeps one entry per CDR3 protein, without DNA. This sample's clone table lists 400,000 to 500,000 distinct CDR3 sequences. Material for sequencing was blood. The receptor source for this set is a human donor with ulcerative colitis or Crohn's disease, or a healthy co-twin of an affected twin (not recorded which).

V gene TRBV29-1 combines with J gene TRBJ2-2. This CDR3 has 12 amino acids. Germline CDR1 is SQVTM and CDR2 is ANQGSEA. The CDR3 here is CSVEGPTGELFF.

This rearrangement joins TRBV29-1 to TRBJ2-7; TCRdb names TRBD2, which stays unverified in the absence of DNA. CDR1 is SQVTM and CDR2 is ANQGSEA in the germline V gene. The length of the CDR3 is 16 residues. CDR3 sequence reads: CSVAGTAGGAPYEQYF.

CDR3: CASSLPGGSPTEAFF. V gene TRBV4-1 combines with J gene TRBJ1-1; the TCRdb call, TRBD1, lacks DNA for checking. CDR1 is MGHRA and CDR2 is YSYEKL in the germline V gene. The CDR3 length is 15 residues.

The rearrangement joins TRBV7-2 to TRBJ2-2; TCRdb proposes TRBD1, but this gene call is untestable without DNA. This CDR3 is built from 15 residues. The germline CDR1 and CDR2 sequences are SGHTA and FQGNSA. The CDR3 reads CASSRGTVNTGELFF. Full variable domain (outside the CDR3, taken from reference TRBV7-2 and TRBJ2-2): GAGVSQSPSNKVTEKGKDVELRCDPISGHTALYWYRQSLGQGLEFLIYFQGNSAPDKSGLPSDRFSAERTGGSVSTLTIQRTQQEDSAVYLCASSRGTVNTGELFFGEGSRLTVL.

The rearrangement joins TRBV20-1 to TRBJ2-1; TCRdb indicates TRBD2, and absent DNA this call remains unverified. The CDR3 length is 14 residues. Germline CDR1 is DFQATT and CDR2 is SNEGSKA (reference sequence). The CDR3 sequence: CSAPPAGVIFEQFF.

The chain has TRBV20-1 and TRBJ2-1; TCRdb's D call of TRBD2 is untestable without DNA. This CDR3 spans 13 amino acids. Germline CDR1 DFQATT, CDR2 SNEGSKA (reference sequence). The CDR3: CSASGLARDEQFF.

The V gene is TRBV5-4, the J gene TRBJ1-2. This CDR3 has 13 amino acids. CDR1 and CDR2 from the germline V gene are SGHNT and YYREEE (reference sequence). CDR3 protein: CASSSRQNYGYTF.

The chain uses TRBV20-1 and TRBJ2-5; TCRdb picks TRBD2, but there is no DNA to check that call. The V gene's germline CDR1 is DFQATT and CDR2 SNEGSKA (reference sequence). The length of the CDR3 is 15 residues. The CDR3 protein is CSATHIAGGGETQYF.

The chain links TRBV3-1 to TRBJ2-7; TCRdb names TRBD1, which stays unverified in the absence of DNA. The CDR3 consists of 14 residues. Germline CDR1 is LGHDT and CDR2 is YNNKEL (reference sequence). CDR3: CASSQDGASYEQYF.

The chain combines TRBV19 with TRBJ1-2. CDR1 and CDR2 from the germline V gene are LNHDA and SQIVND (reference sequence). This CDR3 comprises 15 residues. Here the CDR3 reads CASSFSQDGIYGYTF.

The chain combines TRBV5-1 with TRBJ1-1. The germline V gene encodes CDR1 SGHRS and CDR2 YFSETQ. The CDR3 covers 13 residues. The CDR3 is CASSLDGYTEAFF.

This sequence joins TRBV14 and TRBJ2-1; checking the TCRdb D call of TRBD1 is not possible without DNA. This CDR3 spans 15 amino acids. Germline CDR1 is SGHDN and CDR2 is FVKESK. The CDR3 protein is CASSPTGQKRNEQFF.

The chain carries TRBV5-1 and TRBJ1-1; TCRdb selects TRBD1, and the lack of DNA leaves this call unchecked. Germline CDR1 SGHRS, CDR2 YFSETQ. The CDR3 extends over 15 amino acids. The CDR3 protein is CASTYETGMNTEAFF.

The V and J genes are TRBV6-5 and TRBJ1-1. Germline V gene lookup returns CDR1 MNHEY and CDR2 SVGAGI. The CDR3 totals 14 residues. The CDR3 sequence: CASSYSQLDTEAFF.